One sample yielded the 26 T cell receptor beta chains listed below, sequenced in a study of identical twins. TCRdb re-derived calls from the 5' RACE reads in MiXCR, one entry per CDR3 protein. The repertoire holds 1.5 million or so distinct CDR3 sequences, with less than 40% as singletons. The sample consisted of cord blood. Every receptor here comes from a newborn girl in good health.

The V gene is TRBV5-1, the J gene TRBJ2-5; D remains ambiguous. V gave up 0 bases and J gave up 5 bases, with 14 bases separating them. CDR1 and CDR2 (germline): SGHRS, YFSETQ. The CDR3 consists of 15 residues. The CDR3 sequence is CASSLEPPGVETQYF. The CDR3 nucleotides read TGCGCCAGCAGCTTGGAGCCTCCCGGTGTGGAGACCCAGTACTTC.

Only a few counts were recorded for this clonotype. The chain employs TRBV7-9 and TRBJ2-7; TRBD1 or TRBD2 may be the D gene (5 bases each). In germline, CDR1 is SEHNR, CDR2 FQNEAQ (reference sequence). V was cut by 2 bases and J by 4 bases, with 24 bases left in between. CDR3 size: 18 residues. CDR3 sequence: CASSLLGPFAKITYEQYF. DNA for the CDR3: TGTGCCAGCAGCTTACTGGGACCCTTCGCGAAGATAACTTACGAGCAGTACTTC.

The chain carries TRBV5-1 and TRBJ2-3, with D possibly being TRBD2 (6 bases). Germline assignment: CDR1 SGHRS and CDR2 YFSETQ. This CDR3 is 15 amino acids long. V gave up 0 bases and J gave up 7 bases, with 15 bases separating them. The CDR3 DNA sequence: TGCGCCAGCAGCTTGGACTGGGGGGAGAGGAATACGCAGTATTTT. Encoded protein: CASSLDWGERNTQYF.

This chain links TRBV11-1 with TRBJ2-3; D ambiguous. CDR3 length: 14 residues. Between the trimmed V and J ends, which lost 3 bases and 6 bases, there was a span of 13 bases. Germline assignment: CDR1 SGHAT and CDR2 FQDESV (reference sequence). Written as DNA, the CDR3 is TGTGCCAGCAGCTTGGGGTACAAATACGATACGCAGTATTTT. Protein sequence: CASSLGYKYDTQYF.

J is TRBJ2-3 and V is TRBV4-1, with 12 positions matching TRBD2. Per the germline V gene, CDR1 is MGHRA and CDR2 is YSYEKL. The CDR3 sequence is 17 residues long. With V trimmed by 1 base and J by 6 bases, 8 bases remained unmatched. The CDR3 nucleotides read TGCGCCAGCAGCCAAGGGAGGACTAGCGGGACCACTGATACGCAGTATTTT. Translation: CASSQGRTSGTTDTQYF.

V and J are TRBV29-1 and TRBJ2-7; possibly TRBD1 for D (6 bases). CDR1 and CDR2 from the germline V gene are SQVTM and ANQGSEA. CDR3 size: 10 residues. CDR3 nucleotide sequence: TGCAGGGACAGCCCCTACGAGCAGTACTTC. It yields the protein CRDSPYEQYF.

This clonotype has more than one count but fewer than ten. The chain links TRBV7-2 to TRBJ1-1, with 8 nucleotides matching TRBD1. In germline, CDR1 is SGHTA, CDR2 FQGNSA. The CDR3 has 14 residues. Trimming cost V 7 bases and J 0 bases; bases outside gene matches: 4. CDR3 coding DNA: TGTGCCAGCACCGGGACAGGTCTGAACACTGAAGCTTTCTTT. This translates into CASTGTGLNTEAFF.

In this sample, this clonotype turned up a few times. This chain connects TRBV2 to TRBJ1-2; unclear D gene. This CDR3 contains 13 residues. Germline V gives CDR1 SNHLY, CDR2 FYNNEI. Trimming stripped 7 bases from V and 0 bases from J, with 9 bases between. CDR3 residues: CASKAATNYGYTF. CDR3 sequence (DNA): TGTGCCAGCAAGGCGGCCACTAACTATGGCTACACCTTC.

V is TRBV5-1 and J is TRBJ1-1; D gene uncertain. Germline-derived CDR1 and CDR2 are SGHRS and YFSETQ. This CDR3 has 15 amino acids. The V end lost 0 bases, the J end lost 0 bases, and 9 bases lay between the germline ends. Here the CDR3 reads CASSLVLAMNTEAFF. The CDR3 nucleotides are TGCGCCAGCAGCTTGGTGCTGGCTATGAACACTGAAGCTTTCTTT.

The V call is TRBV20-1, the J call TRBJ1-2; D perhaps matches TRBD1 (5 bases). Trimming removed 0 bases at V and 7 bases at J, with 24 bases between. From germline, CDR1 is DFQATT and CDR2 SNEGSKA (reference sequence). The CDR3 runs to 17 residues. For the CDR3, the DNA is TGCAGTGCTAGAGATCTTCAGAGTCAGGGCACCTCCGGTGGCTACACCTTC. This encodes CSARDLQSQGTSGGYTF.

V and J are TRBV4-1 and TRBJ2-5; D is unresolved. Germline loops: CDR1 MGHRA, CDR2 YSYEKL. The V end was cut by 4 bases, the J end by 11 bases, with 17 bases between. The CDR3 is made up of 13 amino acids. Here the CDR3 reads CASSRLPRNEQYF. DNA for the CDR3: TGCGCCAGCAGCCGGCTTCCTAGAAATGAGCAGTACTTC.

The table lists this clonotype with many counts. A junction boundary mismatches the germline segment, possibly from a read error. The chain uses TRBV12-3 or TRBV12-4 and TRBJ2-1; TRBD2 aligns across 8 bases. CDR3 length: 15 residues. CDR3 loop: CASSLRLAPYNEQFF. CDR3 coding DNA: TGCGCCAGCAGCTTGAGACTAGCGCCCTACAATGAGCAGTTCTTC.

This clonotype has only a few counts. The chain is built from TRBV11-1 and TRBJ2-1; D tentatively reads TRBD1 or TRBD2 (5 bases each). Germline assignment: CDR1 SGHAT and CDR2 FQDESV (reference sequence). Trimming left V 4 bases short and J 0 bases short, with 13 bases between. This CDR3 has 16 amino acids. DNA of the CDR3: TGTGCCAGCAGCTACACTTGGGGGAGCTCCTACAATGAGCAGTTCTTC. It translates to CASSYTWGSSYNEQFF. Full variable domain (remainder filled in from reference TRBV11-1 and TRBJ2-1): EAEVAQSPRYKITEKSQAVAFWCDPISGHATLYWYRQILGQGPELLVQFQDESVVDDSQLPKDRFSAERLKGVDSTLKIQPAELGDSAMYLCASSYTWGSSYNEQFFGPGTRLTVL.

This clonotype was recorded only once. The V and J genes are TRBV15 and TRBJ2-3, with TRBD2 identical over 7 bases. With V trimmed by 6 bases and J by 2 bases, 2 bases remained unmatched. The CDR3 sequence is 13 residues long. Germline CDR1 LNHNV, CDR2 YYDKDF (reference sequence). CDR3 nucleotide sequence: TGTGCCACCAGGGGACTACCCACAGATACGCAGTATTTT. This translates into CATRGLPTDTQYF.

The V gene is TRBV29-1, the J gene TRBJ2-1; D is unclear. V lost 5 bases and J lost 5, with 19 bases in between. CDR1 and CDR2 from the germline V gene are SQVTM and ANQGSEA. The CDR3 extends over 15 amino acids. The CDR3 nucleotides are TGCAGCGTTTATCGAGGTTTACCCATGGACAATGAGCAGTTCTTC. This gives the protein CSVYRGLPMDNEQFF.

V is TRBV7-9 and J is TRBJ1-2, with 8 bases matching TRBD1. The germline V gene encodes CDR1 SEHNR and CDR2 FQNEAQ (reference sequence). The CDR3 is 13 amino acids. V shed 7 bases, J shed 5 bases, and the junction held 6 bases outside the gene matches. The CDR3 coding sequence is TGTGCCAGCACCGTGGGGACAGGTTATGGCTACACCTTC. Protein: CASTVGTGYGYTF.

The chain uses TRBV24-1 and TRBJ2-2; D not certain. Per germline, CDR1 KGHDR and CDR2 SFDVKD. V was cut by 4 bases and J by 1 base, with 3 bases left in between. This CDR3 is built from 13 residues. The CDR3 region has the DNA TGTGCCACCAGTGAAGGGAACACCGGGGAGCTGTTTTTT. Protein product: CATSEGNTGELFF.

This clonotype was found once. The genes are TRBV4-2 and TRBJ2-7; possible D gene TRBD2, 5 bases. Trimming stripped 1 base from V and 5 bases from J, with 15 bases between. CDR3 length equals 15 residues. Germline CDR1 LGHNA, CDR2 YNFKEQ. CDR3 protein: CASSQVWGAEHEQYF. The CDR3, as DNA: TGTGCCAGCAGCCAAGTTTGGGGAGCCGAGCACGAGCAGTACTTC.

CDR3 bases: TGCAGTGCTAGGTCCACACTAGCGTTACACAATGAGCAGTTCTTC. It codes for CSARSTLALHNEQFF. This chain connects TRBV20-1 to TRBJ2-1; 7 nucleotides line up with TRBD2. Germline V gene sequence: CDR1 DFQATT, CDR2 SNEGSKA (reference sequence). The CDR3 consists of 15 residues. The V and J ends lost 3 bases and 5 bases, in that order; junction bases with no gene match: 10.

This clonotype occurred once. The rearrangement links TRBV28 to TRBJ1-2, with 9 bases that match TRBD1. Germline CDR1 reads MDHEN; CDR2 reads SYDVKM. The length of the CDR3 is 15 residues. Germline trimming cut 5 bases from V and 7 bases from J; bases unmatched to any gene: 11. The CDR3 bases are TGTGCCAGCAGTACAAGACAGGGGGGCCACTGTGGCTACACCTTC. It codes for CASSTRQGGHCGYTF.

This clonotype has just a few counts. This chain links TRBV20-1 with TRBJ1-5; D might be TRBD1 (5 bases). Trimming stripped 0 bases from V and 15 bases from J, with 15 bases between. Germline CDR1 reads DFQATT; CDR2 reads SNEGSKA (reference sequence). The CDR3 has 12 residues. The CDR3 is CSARDLGPGRHF. The CDR3 coding sequence is TGCAGTGCTAGAGATCTCGGGCCAGGGCGGCATTTT.

This clonotype has only a few counts. The rearrangement links TRBV5-1 to TRBJ1-5; D unresolved. Germline V lookup: CDR1 SGHRS, CDR2 YFSETQ. Trimming took off 3 bases at V and 7 bases at J, with 20 bases between the two ends. This CDR3 spans 16 amino acids. In DNA, the CDR3 is TGCGCCAGCAGCTCAGATACCAGGACGTCAGGCCAGCCCCAGCATTTT. The encoded protein is CASSSDTRTSGQPQHF.

The V call is TRBV27, the J call TRBJ1-1; D possibly corresponds to TRBD1 (6 bases). Germline values: CDR1 MNHEY, CDR2 SMNVEV (reference sequence). The V and J ends lost 7 bases and 2 bases respectively, with 11 bases between them. The CDR3 is 13 amino acids. The CDR3 nucleotides read TGTGCCAGCAAATGGGGGCGAAACACTGAAGCTTTCTTT. This codes for CASKWGRNTEAFF.

The sample holds a few counts of this clonotype. The chain employs TRBV5-6 and TRBJ2-1; TRBD2 is a possible D gene (6 bases). Germline V gene data show CDR1 as SGHDT and CDR2 as YYEEEE. Trimming took 4 bases from V and 1 from J, leaving 21 bases between them. The CDR3 loop spans 18 amino acids. CDR3 in DNA: TGTGCCAGCAGCAATAGTGGTTCGAGCGGGCGTTCCTACAATGAGCAGTTCTTC. It encodes CASSNSGSSGRSYNEQFF.

This clonotype was recorded a few times. This rearrangement joins TRBV6-6 to TRBJ2-6, with D uncertain. The V gene's germline CDR1 is MNHNY and CDR2 SVGAGI (reference sequence). The CDR3 consists of 16 residues. V was clipped by 0 bases and J by 0 bases, with 6 bases between them. DNA for the CDR3: TGTGCCAGCAGTTACTCGATCGGCTCTGGGGCCAACGTCCTGACTTTC. Translation: CASSYSIGSGANVLTF.

Details on this clonotype: A read error may be the cause here, since a much bigger clone is one base away. CDR3 DNA sequence: TGCAGCGGTCAATTCGACAGGGACAATGAGCAGTTCTTC. It specifies CSGQFDRDNEQFF. The chain employs TRBV29-1 and TRBJ2-1; 7 nucleotides align to TRBD1. Unmatched junction bases numbered 8, after V lost 7 bases and J lost 5 bases. This CDR3 is built from 13 residues. The germline V gene encodes CDR1 SQVTM and CDR2 ANQGSEA.